The subject of this entry is one T cell receptor beta chain. One junction end disagrees with the germline gene, perhaps due to a read error. A modified ARM-PCR protocol with three rounds of nested PCR amplified TCRbeta. TCRdb analysed the multiplex PCR reads with MiXCR anew, one entry per CDR3 protein. This table holds tens of thousands of distinct CDR3 sequences, roughly 73% found once. The sample comes from a study of tumor and adjacent non-tumor tissue in lung cancer. RNA was extracted from bulk tissue without any cell sorting. Chemotherapy-naive patients with new lung cancer underwent thoracic surgery in China, August–November 2014. The CDR3 loop spans 12 amino acids. Germline loops: CDR1 SQVTM, CDR2 ANQGSEA.

The chain has TRBV29-1 and TRBJ2-1; D gene ambiguous. The sequence came from a woman aged 45 to 65 with non-small cell lung cancer. Specimen: lung tumor tissue. CDR3 in amino acids: CSVGKGHNEQFF. CDR3 bases: TGCAGTGTTGGGAAAGGCCACAATGAGCAGTTCTTC.